One and the same sample provided the 9 T cell receptor beta chains below, sequenced in a study of OX40 agonist ivuxolimab in advanced cancers. The library was prepared using the immunoSEQ multiplex PCR assay. Imported from immuneACCESS, the table was reduced by TCRdb to in-frame sequences with V and J called. These copies leave out some clones; in studies compared against another copy, an unresolved V gene accounts for under half, and the cause of the remainder is not known. The sample data list about 53,000 clones, and roughly 88% of these were observed just once. About 1.6% of the sample goes to the ten largest clones. The sequencing here drew on CD4+ or CD8+ T cells sorted from blood, taken in a trial of the OX40 agonist ivuxolimab. The receptors derive from an adult with an advanced solid tumor such as melanoma, head and neck, liver or kidney cancer.

The rearrangement links TRBV11-2 to TRBJ2-2, with 7 bases that match TRBD2. The ends lost 5 bases at V and 6 bases at J; junction bases unmatched: 9. The CDR3 has 15 amino acids. In germline, CDR1 is SGHAT, CDR2 FQNNGV. The CDR3: CASSPLTLASGELFF. Written as DNA, the CDR3 is TGTGCCAGCAGCCCACTTACACTAGCGTCCGGGGAGCTGTTTTTT.

The CDR3 here is CASSSTGGVGNEQFF. CDR3 bases: TGTGCCAGCAGCTCCACAGGGGGGGTTGGCAATGAGCAGTTCTTC. The V call is TRBV5-4, the J call TRBJ2-1; a possible D gene is TRBD1 (8 bases). V shed 3 bases and J shed 6 bases, with 16 bases lying between them. This CDR3 spans 15 amino acids. In germline, CDR1 is SGHNT, CDR2 YYREEE (reference sequence).

The chain links TRBV10-1 to TRBJ2-1; no clear D gene. Germline-derived CDR1 and CDR2 are WNHNN and SYGVQD (reference sequence). There are 12 residues in the CDR3. V dropped 0 bases and J dropped 5 bases, with 2 bases sitting between them. DNA for the CDR3: TGCGCCAGCAGTGAGTCGGACAATGAGCAGTTCTTC. It specifies CASSESDNEQFF.

The J gene is TRBJ2-1, the V gene TRBV7-9, with 9 bases matching TRBD1. The CDR3 is made up of 16 amino acids. After removal of 0 bases from V and 10 bases from J, the junction contained 10 bases not matched to a gene. Germline CDR1 is SEHNR and CDR2 is FQNEAQ (reference sequence). The DNA for the CDR3 is TGTGCCAGCAGCTTAGCGCCGGGACAGGGCAGCGAGGAGCAGTTCTTC. It is translated as CASSLAPGQGSEEQFF.

This clone was recorded only once. This chain joins TRBV18 and TRBJ2-5; perhaps D is TRBD1 or TRBD2 (5 bases each). The J call may be in error: the DNA end matches TRBJ2-7 better. CDR3 length equals 16 residues. Germline CDR1 KGHSH, CDR2 LQKENI. The CDR3 protein is CASSTGIGVGSYEQYF. CDR3 coding DNA: TGTGCCAGCTCAACGGGGATAGGGGTAGGCTCCTACGAGCAGTACTTC.

J is TRBJ1-2 and V is TRBV27; D possibly corresponds to TRBD1 (6 bases). The germline V and J ends were trimmed by 5 bases and 2 bases, with 9 bases remaining between them. Germline V CDR1 and CDR2: MNHEY, SMNVEV (reference sequence). CDR3 length: 13 residues. CDR3 amino acids: CASSRTGNYGYTF. CDR3 DNA sequence: TGTGCCAGCAGTCGTACAGGGAACTATGGCTACACCTTC.

This chain links TRBV11-2 with TRBJ1-4; the D is unclear. There are 13 residues in the CDR3. Germline lookup yields CDR1 SGHAT and CDR2 FQNNGV. The V end lost 0 bases, the J end lost 12 bases, and 11 bases lay between the germline ends. The CDR3 is CASSLDEGLELFF. Here the CDR3 DNA reads TGTGCCAGCAGCTTAGACGAGGGATTGGAACTGTTTTTT.

The chain uses TRBV5-1 and TRBJ2-3; TRBD2 aligns across 10 bases. V shed 4 bases and J 0 bases; nucleotides not matched to a gene: 2. CDR3 size: 15 residues. Germline V gives CDR1 SGHRS, CDR2 YFSETQ. CDR3 amino acids: CASSLTSGSTDTQYF. CDR3 DNA sequence: TGCGCCAGCAGCCTGACTAGCGGGAGCACAGATACGCAGTATTTT.

V usage is TRBV19 and J usage is TRBJ2-5; D possibly corresponds to TRBD2 (7 bases). The V end lost 8 bases, the J end lost 1 base, and 11 bases lay between the germline ends. Germline V lookup: CDR1 LNHDA, CDR2 SQIVND (reference sequence). This CDR3 has 13 amino acids. The CDR3 DNA sequence: TGTGCCAGTGGGGGGGCGGTCCAAGAGACCCAGTACTTC. This encodes CASGGAVQETQYF.